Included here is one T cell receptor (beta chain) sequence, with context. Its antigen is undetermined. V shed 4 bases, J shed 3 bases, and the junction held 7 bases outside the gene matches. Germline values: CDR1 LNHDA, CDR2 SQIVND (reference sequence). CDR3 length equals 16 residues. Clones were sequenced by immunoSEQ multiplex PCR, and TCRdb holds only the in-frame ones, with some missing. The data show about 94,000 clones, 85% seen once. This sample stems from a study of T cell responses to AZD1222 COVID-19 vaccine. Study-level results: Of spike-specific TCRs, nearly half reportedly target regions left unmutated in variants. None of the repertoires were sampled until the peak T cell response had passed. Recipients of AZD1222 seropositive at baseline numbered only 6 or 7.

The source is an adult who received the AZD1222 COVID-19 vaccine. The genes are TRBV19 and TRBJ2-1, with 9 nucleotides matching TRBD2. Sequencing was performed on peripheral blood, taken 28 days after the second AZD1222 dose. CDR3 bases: TGTGCCAGTAGTACGAGCGGGAGGAGCGTCTACAATGAGCAGTTCTTC. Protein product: CASSTSGRSVYNEQFF.